This TCR beta chain was recorded in a study of identical twins. TCRdb re-called the 5' RACE reads through MiXCR, storing one row per CDR3 protein. The sample includes 500,000 to 550,000 distinct CDR3 sequences, about 20% seen only once; the top ten take about 0.91%. Trimming stripped 7 bases from V and 0 bases from J, with 12 bases between. CDR3 size: 13 residues. Germline V CDR1 and CDR2: SQVTM, ANQGSEA. This clonotype was counted a few times. These data are also associated with another study on T cells expressing NK-cell markers. That source adds: Seropositivity for HCMV was found in most of the eight sequenced donors, with one seronegative. Each of a handful of donors carried dominant NKG2C+ clonotypes accounting for roughly 1.0-7.5% of CD8+ T cells.

Sequencing was performed on CD4+ T cells sorted from blood. This TCR was sampled from a woman under 30 in good health. The chain is built from TRBV29-1 and TRBJ1-1, with a possible D match to TRBD1 (6 bases). The CDR3: CSAGDTMNTEAFF. The CDR3 DNA reads TGCAGCGCTGGGGACACCATGAACACTGAAGCTTTCTTT.